The 5 T cell receptor beta chains reported below all come from one sample, sequenced in a study of T cells in Graves' hyperthyroidism and ophthalmopathy. Amplification of TCR beta CDR3 regions used RNA as the template. RT-PCR in the first round (using the HTBI primer set) targeted the TCR CDR3. One entry per CDR3 protein results from TCRdb running MiXCR on the multiplex PCR reads. This sample has around 300,000 distinct CDR3 sequences, with less than 30% found just once. Sequenced sample: blood. Every receptor here comes from a middle-aged man with Graves' hyperthyroidism that later progressed to Graves' ophthalmopathy.

This clonotype was seen many times. The chain has TRBV28 and TRBJ2-3, with 10 bases fitting TRBD2. J lost 2 bases, V lost 3 bases, and 17 bases had no gene match. Looked up from germline, CDR1 is MDHEN and CDR2 is SYDVKM. The CDR3 is 20 amino acids. DNA of the CDR3: TGTGCCAGCAGTTTGGCCGGGACTAGCGCGGGAACTAGAACCACAGATACGCAGTATTTT. Translating it yields CASSLAGTSAGTRTTDTQYF.

The chain uses TRBV7-2 and TRBJ2-7, with D unresolved. CDR1 and CDR2 (germline): SGHTA, FQGNSA. This CDR3 is 13 amino acids long. V lost 4 bases and J lost 5, with 12 bases in between. CDR3 sequence: CASSSTLDHEQYF. CDR3 nucleotide sequence: TGTGCCAGCAGCTCCACCCTAGACCACGAGCAGTACTTC.

This clonotype was seen ten or more times. The rearrangement uses TRBV18 and TRBJ2-1, with D perhaps matching TRBD1 (6 bases). The V gene lost 2 bases and the J gene lost 7 bases, with 15 bases spanning the gap. Germline assignment: CDR1 KGHSH and CDR2 LQKENI. The CDR3 totals 15 residues. CDR3 loop: CASSPTAGTHNEQFF. The CDR3 DNA is TGTGCCAGCTCACCAACGGCAGGGACACATAATGAGCAGTTCTTC. Filled out from reference TRBV18 and TRBJ2-1, the complete variable domain reads NAGVMQNPRHLVRRRGQEARLRCSPMKGHSHVYWYRQLPEEGLKFMVYLQKENIIDESGMPKERFSAEFPKEGPSILRIQQVVRGDSAAYFCASSPTAGTHNEQFFGPGTRLTVL.

This clonotype was counted many times. The J gene is TRBJ2-5, the V gene TRBV11-3; D is unresolved. Germline V gene data show CDR1 as SGHNT and CDR2 as YENEEA. The ends were cut back, 5 bases at V and 5 bases at J, with 18 bases in the middle. The CDR3 length is 15 residues. CDR3 in amino acids: CASSHLESDWETQYF. In nucleotides, the CDR3 is TGTGCCAGCAGCCATCTAGAGTCTGACTGGGAGACCCAGTACTTC.

The sample holds many counts of this clonotype. The rearrangement links TRBV2 to TRBJ1-2; D may be TRBD1 (5 bases). CDR1 SNHLY and CDR2 FYNNEI come from the germline V gene. Trimming stripped 8 bases from V and 5 bases from J, with 12 bases between. The CDR3 totals 12 residues. The chain's CDR3 is CASPTGTYGYTF. The CDR3 nucleotides read TGTGCCAGCCCGACGGGGACTTATGGCTACACCTTC.